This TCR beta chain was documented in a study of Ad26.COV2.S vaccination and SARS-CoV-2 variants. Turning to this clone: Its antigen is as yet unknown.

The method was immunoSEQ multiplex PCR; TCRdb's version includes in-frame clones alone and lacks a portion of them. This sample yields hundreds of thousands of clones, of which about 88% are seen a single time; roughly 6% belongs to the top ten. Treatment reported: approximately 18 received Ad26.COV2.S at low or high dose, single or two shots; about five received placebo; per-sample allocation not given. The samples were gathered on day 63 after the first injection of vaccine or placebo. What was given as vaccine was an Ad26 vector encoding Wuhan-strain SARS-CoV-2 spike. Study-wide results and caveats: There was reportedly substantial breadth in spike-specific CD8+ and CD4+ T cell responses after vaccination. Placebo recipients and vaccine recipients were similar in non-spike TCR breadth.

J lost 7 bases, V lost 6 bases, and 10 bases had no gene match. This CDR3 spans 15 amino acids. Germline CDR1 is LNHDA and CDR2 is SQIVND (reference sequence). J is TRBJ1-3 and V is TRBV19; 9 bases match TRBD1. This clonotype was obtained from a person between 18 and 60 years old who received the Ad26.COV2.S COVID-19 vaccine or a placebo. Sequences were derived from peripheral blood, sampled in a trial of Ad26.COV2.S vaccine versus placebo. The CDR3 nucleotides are TGTGCCAGTAGAAATACAGGGGGCTCTTCGAACACCATATATTTT. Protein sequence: CASRNTGGSSNTIYF.